This T cell receptor beta chain was sequenced in a study of cytomegalovirus exposure and HLA in healthy donors. The length of the CDR3 is 14 residues. Trimming cost V 4 bases and J 4 bases, with 11 bases left between them. The germline CDR1 and CDR2 sequences are MNHNS and SASEGT. The PCR was carried out with 60 Vbeta primers and 13 Jbeta primers. Libraries were prepared by immunoSEQ multiplex PCR; TCRdb keeps only in-frame clonotypes and omits some of them. The data show roughly 150,000 clones, approximately 75% seen once. This clone came up a few times. Whereas donors were nominally healthy upon sampling, unrecorded immune exposures were probable.

The receptor comes from a man aged 50 or older in good health and CMV-seropositive. The source material was PBMCs. The chain recombines TRBV6-1 with TRBJ2-1; possibly TRBD1 for D (6 bases). The chain's CDR3 is CASSVPGAYNEQFF. The CDR3 coding sequence is TGTGCCAGCAGTGTTCCAGGGGCTTACAATGAGCAGTTCTTC.